This TCR beta chain was retrieved from a study of blood T cell repertoires in COVID-19. The wider study: Samples taken during acute and convalescent COVID-19 were collected in the United States, Italy and Spain. Nucleic acid was either cDNA or gDNA, and it came from T cells, B-cell-depleted T cells, or PBMCs.

Original methodology: Reference gene primer amplification in the assay estimated nucleated cell counts. Generated by immunoSEQ multiplex PCR, the TCRdb table keeps only in-frame clones and is missing some. V and J calls and clone size are those listed in that table; D and trimming were worked out from the DNA. The data show about half a million clones, about 88% seen once. Seattle's enrolled individuals joined amid active infection and were then monitored longitudinally. The TCR sequence derives from a young man with COVID-19, enrolled during active disease. Sequenced input: peripheral blood.

The CDR3 spells CASSQEETSEETQYF. Written as DNA, the CDR3 is TGTGCCAGCAGCCAAGAAGAAACTAGCGAAGAGACCCAGTACTTC. The chain employs TRBV4-2 and TRBJ2-5; 7 positions match TRBD2. CDR3 length: 15 residues. V was pared by 0 bases and J by 3 bases, with 4 bases of the junction left unmatched. The germline gives CDR1 LGHNA, CDR2 YNFKEQ.